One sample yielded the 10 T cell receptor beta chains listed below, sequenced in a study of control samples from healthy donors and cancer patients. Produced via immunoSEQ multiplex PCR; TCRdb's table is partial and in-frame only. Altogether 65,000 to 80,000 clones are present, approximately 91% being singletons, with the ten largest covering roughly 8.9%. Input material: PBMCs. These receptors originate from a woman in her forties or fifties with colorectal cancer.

The CDR3 loop reads CASSANFNEQFF. CDR3 DNA: TGTGCCAGCAGTGCGAACTTCAATGAGCAGTTCTTC. The chain uses TRBV25-1 and TRBJ2-1; the D is unclear. In germline, CDR1 is MGHDK, CDR2 SYGVNS. V gave up 4 bases and J gave up 6 bases, with 7 bases separating them. The CDR3 sequence is 12 residues long.

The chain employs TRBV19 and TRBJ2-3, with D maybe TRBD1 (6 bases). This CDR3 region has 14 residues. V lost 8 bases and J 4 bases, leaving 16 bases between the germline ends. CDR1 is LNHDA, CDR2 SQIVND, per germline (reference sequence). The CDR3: CASARLAGADTQYF. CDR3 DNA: TGTGCCAGTGCCCGGCTAGCAGGGGCAGATACGCAGTATTTT.

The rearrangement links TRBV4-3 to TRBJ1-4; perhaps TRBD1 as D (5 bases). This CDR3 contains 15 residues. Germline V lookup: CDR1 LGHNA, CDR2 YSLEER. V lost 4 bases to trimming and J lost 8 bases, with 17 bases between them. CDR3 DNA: TGCGCCAGCAGCCCGGGGAGGTTGCGGGGCGAAAAACTGTTTTTT. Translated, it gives CASSPGRLRGEKLFF.

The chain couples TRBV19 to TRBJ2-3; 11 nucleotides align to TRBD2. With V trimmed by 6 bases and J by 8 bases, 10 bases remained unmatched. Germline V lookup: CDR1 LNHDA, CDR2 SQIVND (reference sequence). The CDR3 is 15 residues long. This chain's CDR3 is CASRQLAGASGTQYF. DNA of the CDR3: TGTGCCAGTAGGCAACTAGCGGGGGCCTCTGGTACGCAGTATTTT.

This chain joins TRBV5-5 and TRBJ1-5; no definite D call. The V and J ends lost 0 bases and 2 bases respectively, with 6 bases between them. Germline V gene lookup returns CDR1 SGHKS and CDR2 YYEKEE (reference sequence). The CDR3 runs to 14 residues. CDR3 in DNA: TGTGCCAGCAGCTTGGTATCAGGCAATCAGCCCCAGCATTTT. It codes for CASSLVSGNQPQHF. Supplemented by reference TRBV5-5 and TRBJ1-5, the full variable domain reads DAGVTQSPTHLIKTRGQQVTLRCSPISGHKSVSWYQQVLGQGPQFIFQYYEKEERGRGNFPDRFSARQFPNYSSELNVNALLLGDSALYLCASSLVSGNQPQHFGDGTRLSIL.

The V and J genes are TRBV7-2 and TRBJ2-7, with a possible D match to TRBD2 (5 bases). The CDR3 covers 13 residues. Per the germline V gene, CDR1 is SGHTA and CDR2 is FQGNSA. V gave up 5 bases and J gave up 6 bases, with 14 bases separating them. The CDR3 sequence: CASSAGVGREQYV. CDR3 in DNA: TGTGCCAGCAGCGCCGGGGTCGGTCGCGAGCAGTACGTC.

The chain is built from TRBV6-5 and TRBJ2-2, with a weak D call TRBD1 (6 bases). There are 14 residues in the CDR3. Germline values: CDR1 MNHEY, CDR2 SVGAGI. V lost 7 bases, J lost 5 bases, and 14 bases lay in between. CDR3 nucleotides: TGTGCCAGCAACCAGGGGCCCACGACCGGGGAGCTGTTTTTT. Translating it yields CASNQGPTTGELFF.

The CDR3 DNA is TGTGCCAGCAGCCAAGAACAGGGGTGGTCCAGTAGCACAGATACGCAGTATTTT. Encoded protein: CASSQEQGWSSSTDTQYF. The rearrangement uses TRBV3-1 (or the pseudogene TRBV3-2) and TRBJ2-3; TRBD1 agrees at 7 bases. This CDR3 is built from 18 residues. Germline CDR1 is LGHDT and CDR2 is YNNKEL (reference sequence). The junction had 9 bases not matched to a gene; V was cut back by 0 bases and J by 0 bases.

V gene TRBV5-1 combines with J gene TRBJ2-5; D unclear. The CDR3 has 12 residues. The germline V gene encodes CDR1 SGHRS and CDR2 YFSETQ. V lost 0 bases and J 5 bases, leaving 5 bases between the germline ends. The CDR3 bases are TGCGCCAGCAGCTTGGATGCGGAGACCCAGTACTTC. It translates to CASSLDAETQYF.

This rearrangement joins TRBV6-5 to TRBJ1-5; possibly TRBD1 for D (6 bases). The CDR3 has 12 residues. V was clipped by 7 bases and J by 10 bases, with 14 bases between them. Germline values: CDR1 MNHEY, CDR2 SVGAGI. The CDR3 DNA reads TGTGCCAGCACTCGGGGGGCTTCACCCCAGCATTTT. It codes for CASTRGASPQHF.